This T cell receptor (beta chain) is from a study of T cell responses to AZD1222 COVID-19 vaccine. Study observations and caveats: Spike-specific TCR breadth and depth went up after people got two AZD1222 doses. Distributed over spike, vaccine-associated CD4 TCRs predominated at 160-218 and 743-854. Among the donors, most were white British and more were female, and clonal diversity was possibly underestimated. Baseline seropositivity occurred in only 5 to 7 AZD1222 recipients.

Generated by immunoSEQ multiplex PCR, the TCRdb table keeps only in-frame clones and is missing some. The repertoire consists of about 64,000 clones, with 80% occurring once and the leading ten covering more than 13%. The V and J ends lost 2 bases and 7 bases respectively, with 12 bases between them. Germline V gene sequence: CDR1 PRHDT, CDR2 FYEKMQ (reference sequence). This CDR3 is 15 amino acids long. Note on this clone: Its antigen is as yet unknown.

Sample: peripheral blood, taken 28 days after the second AZD1222 dose. This sequence was found in an adult who received the AZD1222 COVID-19 vaccine. The chain joins TRBV13 to TRBJ1-6; the D is unclear. For the CDR3, the DNA is TGTGCCAGCAGCTTATCATGGGTGGGGAATTCACCCCTCCACTTT. Protein sequence: CASSLSWVGNSPLHF.